A single TCR beta chain is shown here with its context. This record comes from a study of T-cell reconstitution after alpha-beta-depleted transplantation in children. Trimming at V came to 1 base and at J to 6 bases, leaving 5 bases not matched to a gene. The CDR3 runs 16 residues. Germline CDR1 and CDR2: LGHNA and YNFKEQ. The library targeted TCRbeta and was prepared with unique molecular identifiers. One entry per CDR3 protein results from TCRdb running MiXCR on the PCR reads. The sample consists of about 610,000 distinct CDR3 sequences, over 9.5% of them appearing once. Here the sequenced sample was PBMCs from the stem cell graft donor, taken from the stem cell graft. J is TRBJ2-3 and V is TRBV4-2; 12 bases are shared with TRBD2. The sequence was collected from a human donor who donated a stem cell graft to a child with acute myeloid leukemia. The CDR3 region has the DNA TGTGCCAGCAGCCAAGTGACTAGCGGGAGTAGGGATACGCAGTATTTT. Residues: CASSQVTSGSRDTQYF.